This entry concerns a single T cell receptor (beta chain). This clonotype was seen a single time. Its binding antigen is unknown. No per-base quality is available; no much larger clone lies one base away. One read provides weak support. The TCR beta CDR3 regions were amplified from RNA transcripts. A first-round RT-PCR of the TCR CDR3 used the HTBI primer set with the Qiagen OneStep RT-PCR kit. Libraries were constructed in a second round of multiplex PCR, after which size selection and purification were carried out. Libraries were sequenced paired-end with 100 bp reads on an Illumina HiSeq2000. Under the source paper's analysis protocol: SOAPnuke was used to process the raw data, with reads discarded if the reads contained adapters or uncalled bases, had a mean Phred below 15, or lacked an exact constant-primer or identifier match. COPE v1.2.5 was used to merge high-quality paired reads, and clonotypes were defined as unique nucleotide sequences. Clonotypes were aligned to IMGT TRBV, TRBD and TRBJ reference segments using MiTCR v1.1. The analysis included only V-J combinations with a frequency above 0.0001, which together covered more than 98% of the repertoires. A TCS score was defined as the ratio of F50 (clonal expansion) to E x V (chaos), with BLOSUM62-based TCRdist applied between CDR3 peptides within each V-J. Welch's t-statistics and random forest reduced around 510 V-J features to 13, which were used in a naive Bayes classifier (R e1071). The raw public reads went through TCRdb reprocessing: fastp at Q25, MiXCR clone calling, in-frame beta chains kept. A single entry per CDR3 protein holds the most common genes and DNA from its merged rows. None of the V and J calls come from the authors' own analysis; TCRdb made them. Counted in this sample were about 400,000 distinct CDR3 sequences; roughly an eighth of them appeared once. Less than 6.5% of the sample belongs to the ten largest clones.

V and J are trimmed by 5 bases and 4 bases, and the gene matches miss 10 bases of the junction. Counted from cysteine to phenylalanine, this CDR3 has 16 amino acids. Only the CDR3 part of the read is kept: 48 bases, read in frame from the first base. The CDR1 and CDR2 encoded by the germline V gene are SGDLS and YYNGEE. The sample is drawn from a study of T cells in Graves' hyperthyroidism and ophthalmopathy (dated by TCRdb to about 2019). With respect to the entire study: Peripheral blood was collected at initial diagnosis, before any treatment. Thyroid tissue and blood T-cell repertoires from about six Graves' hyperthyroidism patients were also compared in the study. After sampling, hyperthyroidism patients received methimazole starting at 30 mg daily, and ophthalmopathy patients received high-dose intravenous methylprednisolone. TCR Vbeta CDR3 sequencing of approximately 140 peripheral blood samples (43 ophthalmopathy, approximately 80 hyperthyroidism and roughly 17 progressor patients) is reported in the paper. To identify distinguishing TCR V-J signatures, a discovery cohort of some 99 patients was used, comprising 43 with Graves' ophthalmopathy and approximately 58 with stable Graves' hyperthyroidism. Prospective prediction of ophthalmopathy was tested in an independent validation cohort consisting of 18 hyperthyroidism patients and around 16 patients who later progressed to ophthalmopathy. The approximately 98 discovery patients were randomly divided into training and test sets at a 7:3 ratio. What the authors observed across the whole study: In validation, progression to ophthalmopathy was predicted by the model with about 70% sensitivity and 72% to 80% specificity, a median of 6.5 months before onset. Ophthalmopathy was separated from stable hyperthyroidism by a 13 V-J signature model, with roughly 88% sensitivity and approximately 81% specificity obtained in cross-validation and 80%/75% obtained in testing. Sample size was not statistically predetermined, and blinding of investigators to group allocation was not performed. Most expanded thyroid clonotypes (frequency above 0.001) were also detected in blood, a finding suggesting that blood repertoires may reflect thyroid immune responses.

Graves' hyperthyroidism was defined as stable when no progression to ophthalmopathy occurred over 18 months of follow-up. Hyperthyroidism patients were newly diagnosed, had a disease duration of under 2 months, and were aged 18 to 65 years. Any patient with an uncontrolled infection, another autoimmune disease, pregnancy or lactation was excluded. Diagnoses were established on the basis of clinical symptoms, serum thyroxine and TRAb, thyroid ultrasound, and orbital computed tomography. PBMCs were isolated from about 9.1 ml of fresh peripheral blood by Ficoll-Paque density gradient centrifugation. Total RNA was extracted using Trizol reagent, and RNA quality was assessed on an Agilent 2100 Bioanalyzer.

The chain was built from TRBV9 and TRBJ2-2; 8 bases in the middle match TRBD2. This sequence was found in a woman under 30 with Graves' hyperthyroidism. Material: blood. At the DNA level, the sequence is TGTGCCAGCAGTACCAGGAGTCTAGCGGGCACCGGGGAGCTGTTTTTT. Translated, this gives CASSTRSLAGTGELFF.